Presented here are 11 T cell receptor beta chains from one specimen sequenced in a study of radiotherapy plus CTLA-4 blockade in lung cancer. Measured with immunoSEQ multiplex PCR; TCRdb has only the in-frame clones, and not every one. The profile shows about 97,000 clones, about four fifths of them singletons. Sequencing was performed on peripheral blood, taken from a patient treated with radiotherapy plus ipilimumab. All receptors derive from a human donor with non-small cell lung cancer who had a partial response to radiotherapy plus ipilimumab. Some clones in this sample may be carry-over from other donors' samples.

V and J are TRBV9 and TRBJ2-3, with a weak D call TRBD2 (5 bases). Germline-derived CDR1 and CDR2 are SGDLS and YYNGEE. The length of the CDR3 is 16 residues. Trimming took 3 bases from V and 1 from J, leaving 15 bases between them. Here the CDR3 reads CASSAQLAGGTDTQYF. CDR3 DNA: TGTGCCAGCAGCGCCCAGCTAGCTGGTGGCACAGATACGCAGTATTTT.

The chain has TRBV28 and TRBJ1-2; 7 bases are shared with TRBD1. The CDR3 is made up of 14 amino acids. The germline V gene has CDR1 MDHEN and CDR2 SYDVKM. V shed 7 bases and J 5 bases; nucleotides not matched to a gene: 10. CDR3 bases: TGTGCCAGCACCAAGGGACAGACCTTATATGGCTACACCTTC. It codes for CASTKGQTLYGYTF.

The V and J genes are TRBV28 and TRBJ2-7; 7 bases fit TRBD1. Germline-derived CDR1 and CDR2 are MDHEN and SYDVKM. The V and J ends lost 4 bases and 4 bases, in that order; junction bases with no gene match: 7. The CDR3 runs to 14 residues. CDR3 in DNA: TGTGCCAGCAGTTATCCCGGGACAGCGTACGAGCAGTACTTC. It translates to CASSYPGTAYEQYF.

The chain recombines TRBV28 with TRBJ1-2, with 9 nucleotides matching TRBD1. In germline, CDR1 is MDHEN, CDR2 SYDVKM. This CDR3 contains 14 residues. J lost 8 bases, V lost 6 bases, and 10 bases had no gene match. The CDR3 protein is CASRVGTGYYGYTF. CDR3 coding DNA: TGTGCCAGCAGAGTCGGGACAGGGTATTACGGCTACACCTTC.

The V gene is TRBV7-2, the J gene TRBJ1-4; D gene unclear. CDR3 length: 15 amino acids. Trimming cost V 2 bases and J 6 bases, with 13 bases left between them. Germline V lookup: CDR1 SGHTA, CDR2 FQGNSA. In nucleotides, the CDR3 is TGTGCCAGCAGCTTACAGACGGCTCGGGATGAAAAACTGTTTTTT. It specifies CASSLQTARDEKLFF.

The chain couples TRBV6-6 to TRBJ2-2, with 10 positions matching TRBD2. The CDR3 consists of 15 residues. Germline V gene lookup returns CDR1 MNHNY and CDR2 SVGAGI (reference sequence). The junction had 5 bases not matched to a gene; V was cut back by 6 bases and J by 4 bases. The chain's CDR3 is CASSHSGGGTGELFF. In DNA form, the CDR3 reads TGTGCCAGCAGCCACAGCGGGGGGGGCACCGGGGAGCTGTTTTTT.

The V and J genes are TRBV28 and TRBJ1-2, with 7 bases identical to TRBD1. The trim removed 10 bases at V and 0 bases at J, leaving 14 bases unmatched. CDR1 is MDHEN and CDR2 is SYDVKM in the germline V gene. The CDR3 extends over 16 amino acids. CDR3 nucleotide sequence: TGTGCCACCGTGCTAAATCCGGGACAGACTAACTATGGCTACACCTTC. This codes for CATVLNPGQTNYGYTF.

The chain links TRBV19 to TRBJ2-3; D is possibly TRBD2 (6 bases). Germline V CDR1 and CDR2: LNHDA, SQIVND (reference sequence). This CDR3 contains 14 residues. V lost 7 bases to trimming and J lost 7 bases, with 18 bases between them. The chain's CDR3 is CASTQNDGGNTQYF. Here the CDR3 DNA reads TGTGCCAGTACCCAAAACGACGGGGGTAATACGCAGTATTTT.

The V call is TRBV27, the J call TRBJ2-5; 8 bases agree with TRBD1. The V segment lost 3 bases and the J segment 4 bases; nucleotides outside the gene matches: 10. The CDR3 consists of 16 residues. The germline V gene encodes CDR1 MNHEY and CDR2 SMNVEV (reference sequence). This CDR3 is CASSLQGALRGETQYF. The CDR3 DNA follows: TGTGCCAGCAGTTTGCAGGGGGCTCTCAGGGGAGAGACCCAGTACTTC.

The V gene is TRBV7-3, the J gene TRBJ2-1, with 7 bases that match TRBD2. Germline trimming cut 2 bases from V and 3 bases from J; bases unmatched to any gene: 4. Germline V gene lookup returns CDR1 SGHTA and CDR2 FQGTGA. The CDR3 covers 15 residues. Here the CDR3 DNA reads TGTGCCAGCAGCTTACGCGGGAGCAGCTACAATGAGCAGTTCTTC. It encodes CASSLRGSSYNEQFF.

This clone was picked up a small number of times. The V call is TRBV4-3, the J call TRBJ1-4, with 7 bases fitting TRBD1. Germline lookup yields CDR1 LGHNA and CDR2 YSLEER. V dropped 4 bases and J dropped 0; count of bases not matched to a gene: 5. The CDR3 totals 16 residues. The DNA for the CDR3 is TGCGCCAGCAGCCCGGAGGGGGCTACAACTAATGAAAAACTGTTTTTT. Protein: CASSPEGATTNEKLFF.